This is a list of T cell receptor beta chains from one sample in a study of shared clonotypes between healthy human individuals. This table comes from immunoSEQ multiplex PCR, and its TCRdb copy is limited to in-frame clones, with some not included. The table records over a million clones, about 75% of them present only once. The specimen sequenced was memory CD4+ T cells sorted from blood. The receptor source for this set is a man aged 18 to 29 in good health. The CDR3 runs from the conserved cysteine through the conserved F or W. Fields, in order: J gene, clone size, V gene, D gene, CDR3 protein, CDR3 DNA. The D gene is left open where the match is weak. Clone size is stated in some rows and not others, as once, few, many or a class when expanded.

>TRBJ2-1|once|TRBV2|TRBD2
CASGDGLAGAGEQFF
TGTGCCAGCGGGGACGGACTAGCGGGAGCCGGTGAGCAGTTCTTC
>TRBJ1-6|-|TRBV2|-
CASKRARNSPLHF
TGTGCCAGCAAGAGGGCGAGGAATTCACCCCTCCACTTT
>TRBJ1-2|-|TRBV7-9|-
CASSSAQTDYGYTF
TGTGCCAGCAGCTCAGCCCAAACAGACTATGGCTACACCTTC
>TRBJ1-6|few|TRBV5-6|-
CASSLEAGSKTPLHF
TGTGCCAGCAGCTTGGAGGCAGGGAGCAAAACACCCCTCCACTTT
>TRBJ1-1|many|TRBV19|TRBD1
CASSLGQGASSEAFF
TGTGCCAGTAGCCTCGGACAGGGGGCGTCGTCTGAAGCTTTCTTT
>TRBJ2-1|-|TRBV19|-
CASSGRPGNEQFF
TGTGCCAGTAGTGGACGCCCCGGGAATGAGCAGTTCTTC
>TRBJ1-1|few|TRBV2|-
CASSTENTEAFF
TGTGCCAGCAGTACAGAGAACACTGAAGCTTTCTTT
>TRBJ1-5|-|TRBV6-1|-
CASSVQAAQHF
TGTGCCAGCAGTGTCCAGGCAGCCCAGCATTTT
>TRBJ1-1|-|TRBV30|-
CAWSPINQGKAFF
TGTGCCTGGAGTCCCATTAATCAGGGGAAAGCTTTCTTT
>TRBJ2-5|-|TRBV6-6|-
CASSAPPALGTQYF
TGTGCCAGCAGTGCACCCCCAGCTCTAGGGACCCAGTACTTC
>TRBJ2-7|-|TRBV30|-
CAWSQAGYEQYF
TGTGCCTGGAGTCAGGCAGGCTACGAGCAGTACTTC
>TRBJ2-3|once|TRBV5-1|TRBD1
CASSRTITGGTDTQYF
TGCGCCAGCAGCCGAACGATTACAGGGGGCACAGATACGCAGTATTTT
>TRBJ2-7|-|TRBV19|TRBD1
CASSVQGAGEQYF
TGTGCCAGTAGTGTACAGGGGGCTGGGGAGCAGTACTTC
>TRBJ2-3|-|TRBV7-9|TRBD2
CASSLVSGGTDTQYF
TGTGCCAGCAGCTTAGTTAGCGGGGGGACAGATACGCAGTATTTT
>TRBJ1-6|-|TRBV6-1|-
CASSELQGGSPLHF
TGTGCCAGCAGTGAACTGCAGGGAGGATCACCCCTCCACTTT
>TRBJ2-7|once|TRBV5-4|-
CASSLAGFYEQYF
TGTGCCAGCAGCTTGGCGGGGTTCTACGAGCAGTACTTC
>TRBJ2-7|-|TRBV18|-
CASSSNYEQYF
TGTGCCAGCTCATCGAATTACGAGCAGTACTTC
>TRBJ2-1|-|TRBV4-3|-
CASSQELLYREQFF
TGCGCCAGCAGCCAGGAGCTACTCTACCGGGAGCAGTTCTTC
>TRBJ2-2|-|TRBV5-1|-
CASAGDTNTGELFF
TGCGCCTCCGCAGGGGACACGAACACCGGGGAGCTGTTTTTT
>TRBJ2-3|-|TRBV19|TRBD2
CASSILAGGDTQYF
TGTGCCAGTAGTATACTAGCGGGGGGAGATACGCAGTATTTT
>TRBJ1-2|-|TRBV5-6|-
CASSSRGAGYTF
TGTGCCAGCAGCTCCCGGGGGGCCGGCTACACCTTC
>TRBJ1-6|-|TRBV11-2|-
CASSLMPGRNSPLHF
TGTGCCAGCAGCTTAATGCCAGGGAGAAATTCACCCCTCCACTTT
>TRBJ2-7|-|TRBV4-2|-
CASSQDILYEQYF
TGTGCCAGCAGCCAAGACATTCTCTACGAGCAGTACTTC
>TRBJ2-6|-|TRBV30|-
CAWSDTYSGANVLTF
TGTGCCTGGAGTGACACCTACTCTGGGGCCAACGTCCTGACTTTC
>TRBJ1-2|-|TRBV10-3|TRBD1
CAISDGGTGYGYTF
TGTGCCATCAGTGATGGTGGGACAGGGTATGGCTACACCTTC
>TRBJ1-3|-|TRBV21-1|-
CAIAQGSGNTIYF
TGTGCCATAGCTCAGGGCTCTGGAAACACCATATATTTT
>TRBJ2-3|-|TRBV7-9|-
CASSLRPGTDTQYF
TGTGCCAGCAGCTTAAGGCCGGGCACAGATACGCAGTATTTT
>TRBJ2-7|-|TRBV7-2|TRBD2
CASSSWTSGSYEQYF
TGTGCCAGCAGCTCTTGGACTAGCGGGAGCTACGAGCAGTACTTC
>TRBJ2-1|-|TRBV30|-
CAWRDLSRVLQFF
TGTGCCTGGAGGGATCTCTCCCGGGTCCTGCAGTTCTTC
>TRBJ1-5|-|TRBV6-5|-
CASSYARDSNQPQHF
TGTGCCAGCAGTTACGCCAGGGATAGCAATCAGCCCCAGCATTTT
>TRBJ1-1|-|TRBV18|-
CASSPDSTEAFF
TGTGCCAGCTCACCGGACAGCACTGAAGCTTTCTTT
>TRBJ2-5|-|TRBV5-6|TRBD1
CASSENRGARKETQYF
TGTGCCAGCAGCGAAAACAGGGGTGCGAGGAAAGAGACCCAGTACTTC
>TRBJ2-7|-|TRBV28|TRBD1
CASSKTGAGYF
TGTGCCAGCAGTAAGACAGGGGCTGGGTACTTC
>TRBJ2-1|-|TRBV4-1|-
CASSLTESYNEQFF
TGCGCCAGCAGCCTGACAGAATCCTACAATGAGCAGTTCTTC
>TRBJ2-4|-|TRBV10-3|-
CAISDGGIQYF
TGTGCCATCAGTGACGGGGGCATTCAGTACTTC
>TRBJ1-2|few|TRBV9|-
CASSHWTSFNYGYTF
TGTGCCAGCAGCCACTGGACCTCCTTTAACTATGGCTACACCTTC
>TRBJ1-4|-|TRBV5-1|TRBD1
CASSQTGTGNEKLFF
TGCGCCAGCAGCCAAACCGGGACAGGAAATGAAAAACTGTTTTTT
>TRBJ1-2|-|TRBV7-2|TRBD1
CASSLGFGQGNPNSGGYTF
TGTGCCAGCAGCTTAGGTTTCGGACAGGGGAATCCGAATTCAGGTGGCTACACCTTC
>TRBJ2-5|-|TRBV19|-
CASSIEEGTQYF
TGTGCCAGTAGTATAGAAGAGGGGACCCAGTACTTC
>TRBJ2-5|-|TRBV7-9|-
CASSRTAQETQYF
TGTGCCAGCAGCAGGACAGCCCAAGAGACCCAGTACTTC
>TRBJ1-1|-|TRBV27|-
CASKGDRNTEAFF
TGTGCCAGCAAAGGGGATAGGAACACTGAAGCTTTCTTT
>TRBJ2-5|once|TRBV10-3|TRBD2
CAISGNGRASETQYF
TGTGCCATCAGTGGGAACGGGAGGGCCTCAGAGACCCAGTACTTC
>TRBJ2-1|once|TRBV18|-
CASSPKEGFYNEQFF
TGTGCCAGCTCACCGAAGGAGGGGTTCTACAATGAGCAGTTCTTC
>TRBJ2-7|-|TRBV5-6|TRBD2
CASSFSGGRGAEQYF
TGTGCCAGCAGCTTCTCGGGGGGGAGAGGCGCCGAGCAGTACTTC
>TRBJ1-4|-|TRBV5-1|TRBD1
CASSLVGQDKANEKLFF
TGCGCCAGCAGCTTGGTTGGACAGGACAAGGCTAATGAAAAACTGTTTTTT
>TRBJ1-2|-|TRBV19|TRBD1
CASSEQGSGYTF
TGTGCCAGTAGTGAACAGGGGAGCGGCTACACCTTC
>TRBJ2-1|-|TRBV4-1|TRBD2
CASSQARTSGGGQFF
TGCGCCAGCAGCCAAGCCCGGACTAGCGGGGGAGGGCAGTTCTTC
>TRBJ2-3|-|TRBV5-8|-
CASRRPIGGTDTQYF
TGTGCCAGCCGACGACCGATCGGGGGCACAGATACGCAGTATTTT
>TRBJ1-6|-|TRBV28|TRBD1
CASSLWTGSNSPLHF
TGTGCCAGCAGTTTATGGACAGGGTCCAATTCACCCCTCCACTTT
>TRBJ1-1|few|TRBV7-3|TRBD1
CASSLQGGDTEAFF
TGTGCCAGCAGCTTACAAGGGGGCGACACTGAAGCTTTCTTT
>TRBJ2-4|-|TRBV5-6|-
CASSLGGPKNIQYF
TGTGCCAGCAGCTTGGGGGGCCCCAAAAACATTCAGTACTTC
>TRBJ1-2|-|TRBV30|-
CAWSVGLARYGYTF
TGTGCCTGGAGTGTAGGTCTCGCCCGATATGGCTACACCTTC
>TRBJ1-2|-|TRBV28|-
CASTPSTYSYGYTF
TGTGCCAGCACCCCCTCGACGTACAGCTATGGCTACACCTTC
>TRBJ2-1|-|TRBV11-2|TRBD2
CASSLASGPEVF
TGTGCCAGCAGCTTAGCTAGCGGTCCGGAGGTCTTC
>TRBJ2-2|-|TRBV2|-
CASSEEVNTGELFF
TGTGCCAGCAGTGAGGAAGTAAACACCGGGGAGCTGTTTTTT